Listed here are 30 T cell receptor beta chains from one sample, sequenced in a study of blood T cell repertoires in COVID-19 (dated by TCRdb to between 2020 and 2021). Library prep was done by the immunoSEQ multiplex PCR assay. Held by TCRdb, this immuneACCESS table contains in-frame sequences only and omits some clones. Under half of the omission traces to an unresolved V gene where checked; the cause of the rest is unknown. The sample includes fewer than 300,000 clones, with about 83% observed a single time. The ten largest clones take up approximately 9% of the sample. What was sequenced was peripheral blood. Receptors originate from a woman aged 50 to 60 who had recovered from COVID-19.

V usage is TRBV6-2 or TRBV6-3 and J usage is TRBJ1-5; no clear D gene. The V end lost 5 bases, the J end lost 3 bases, and 8 bases lay between the germline ends. This CDR3 comprises 13 residues. Germline values: CDR1 MNHEY, CDR2 SVGEGT. The CDR3 region has the DNA TGTGCCAGCAGTGGGGAGTACAATCAGCCCCAGCATTTT. Protein sequence: CASSGEYNQPQHF.

The gene calls are TRBV3-1 (or the pseudogene TRBV3-2) and TRBJ2-7; 11 bases match TRBD2. The CDR3 spans 16 residues. V was pared by 1 base and J by 2 bases, with 4 bases of the junction left unmatched. Germline V gene lookup returns CDR1 LGHDT and CDR2 YNNKEL (reference sequence). The CDR3 DNA reads as TGTGCCAGCAGCCAAGTTAGCGGGAGGGCCGCCTACGAGCAGTACTTC. This gives the protein CASSQVSGRAAYEQYF.

This chain links TRBV4-1 with TRBJ1-4; no clear D gene. The CDR3 has 14 residues. Trimming removed 6 bases at V and 5 bases at J, with 13 bases between. CDR1 and CDR2 (germline): MGHRA, YSYEKL. CDR3 region: CASRNVIQNEKLFF. In nucleotides, the CDR3 is TGCGCCAGCAGGAATGTTATCCAGAATGAAAAACTGTTTTTT.

A single count supports this clone. The rearrangement joins TRBV2 to TRBJ2-2; D might be TRBD2 (5 bases). CDR1 and CDR2 from the germline V gene are SNHLY and FYNNEI. V shed 4 bases and J shed 0 bases, with 6 bases lying between them. This CDR3 is 14 amino acids long. Here the CDR3 DNA reads TGTGCCAGCAGTGGGGAGTCGAACACCGGGGAGCTGTTTTTT. It is translated as CASSGESNTGELFF.

The DNA for the CDR3 is TGTGCCAGCAGCTGGCGGAGGAACACCGGGGAGCTGTTTTTT. This translates into CASSWRRNTGELFF. The chain recombines TRBV7-2 with TRBJ2-2; the D is unclear. Trimming took 4 bases from V and 1 from J, leaving 7 bases between them. Germline CDR1 reads SGHTA; CDR2 reads FQGNSA. CDR3 length: 14 residues. Filled out from reference TRBV7-2 and TRBJ2-2, the complete variable domain reads GAGVSQSPSNKVTEKGKDVELRCDPISGHTALYWYRQSLGQGLEFLIYFQGNSAPDKSGLPSDRFSAERTGGSVSTLTIQRTQQEDSAVYLCASSWRRNTGELFFGEGSRLTVL.

The chain joins TRBV14 to TRBJ1-4; the D gene is possibly TRBD1 (6 bases). The V end was cut by 7 bases, the J end by 3 bases, with 9 bases between. Germline V gives CDR1 SGHDN, CDR2 FVKESK. This CDR3 has 13 amino acids. CDR3 sequence reads: CASKGGPNEKLFF. For the CDR3, the DNA is TGTGCCAGCAAGGGGGGGCCTAATGAAAAACTGTTTTTT.

The chain uses TRBV5-8 and TRBJ1-3; the D gene is possibly TRBD1 (6 bases). The V end was cut by 4 bases, the J end by 3 bases, with 17 bases between. The germline CDR1 and CDR2 sequences are SGHTS and YDEGEE. This CDR3 region has 16 residues. The CDR3 nucleotides are TGTGCCAGCAGCACACAACCGGGGGGCTTTGGAAACACCATATATTTT. Translating gives CASSTQPGGFGNTIYF.

The chain couples TRBV7-2 to TRBJ1-4, with 9 bases matching TRBD1. The CDR3 is made up of 14 amino acids. V lost 4 bases, J lost 7 bases, and 4 bases stayed unmatched. The germline V gene has CDR1 SGHTA and CDR2 FQGNSA. In DNA form, the CDR3 reads TGTGCCAGCAGCTGGACAGGGGAAAGTGAAAAACTGTTTTTT. Its translation: CASSWTGESEKLFF.

The gene calls are TRBV18 and TRBJ1-4; the match to TRBD1 covers 7 bases. Germline CDR1 KGHSH, CDR2 LQKENI. The CDR3 loop spans 18 amino acids. J was trimmed by 6 bases and V by 0 bases; bases with no gene match: 13. The CDR3 sequence: CASSPPQRLRGNHEKLFF. The DNA for the CDR3 is TGTGCCAGCTCACCACCGCAGAGACTCAGGGGGAATCATGAAAAACTGTTTTTT.

The rearrangement joins TRBV5-1 to TRBJ2-3; TRBD1 aligns across 7 bases. Germline-derived CDR1 and CDR2 are SGHRS and YFSETQ. With V trimmed by 4 bases and J by 0 bases, 5 bases remained unmatched. The CDR3 sequence is 15 residues long. CDR3 DNA sequence: TGCGCCAGCAGCCCGACAGGGAAGAGCACAGATACGCAGTATTTT. Its protein product is CASSPTGKSTDTQYF.

This clone has just one count. The CDR3 nucleotides are TGTGCCAGCAGAATCACAGGGTTGAGCTCCTACGAGCAGTACTTC. Its translation: CASRITGLSSYEQYF. The chain carries TRBV5-8 and TRBJ2-7; D is possibly TRBD1 (6 bases). V was cut by 5 bases and J by 0 bases, with 15 bases left in between. CDR3 size: 15 residues. Germline CDR1 SGHTS, CDR2 YDEGEE.

The chain uses TRBV7-9 and TRBJ1-1, with a tentative D call TRBD1 (6 bases). Germline V gene data show CDR1 as SEHNR and CDR2 as FQNEAQ (reference sequence). V was trimmed by 0 bases and J by 1 base, leaving 18 bases between them. This CDR3 region has 18 residues. CDR3 sequence (DNA): TGTGCCAGCAGCTTAGCGCTATTTGGGGGCAGACAGAACACTGAAGCTTTCTTT. Translated, it gives CASSLALFGGRQNTEAFF.

The rearrangement links TRBV4-1 to TRBJ2-6; 12 bases map to TRBD2. The CDR3 has 18 residues. Germline V gene data show CDR1 as MGHRA and CDR2 as YSYEKL. V trimming: 1 base; J trimming: 5 bases; junction bases outside the gene matches: 6. Written as DNA, the CDR3 is TGCGCCAGCAGCCAAGGGTCTCTAGCGGGGGGGCGGGCCAACGTCCTGACTTTC. This translates into CASSQGSLAGGRANVLTF.

This rearrangement joins TRBV7-9 to TRBJ1-1; D remains ambiguous. Germline CDR1 is SEHNR and CDR2 is FQNEAQ (reference sequence). There are 14 residues in the CDR3. V lost 7 bases and J lost 0, with 12 bases in between. The CDR3 reads CASISGGMNTEAFF. The CDR3 DNA sequence: TGTGCCAGCATCTCGGGAGGGATGAACACTGAAGCTTTCTTT.

This clone has more than one count but fewer than ten. J is TRBJ1-4 and V is TRBV9; D perhaps matches TRBD1 (5 bases). V lost 2 bases and J 8 bases, leaving 10 bases between the germline ends. This CDR3 contains 13 residues. Per the germline V gene, CDR1 is SGDLS and CDR2 is YYNGEE. The CDR3 reads CASSVDKGEKLFF. CDR3 coding DNA: TGTGCCAGCAGCGTCGACAAGGGGGAAAAACTGTTTTTT.

The chain carries TRBV5-1 and TRBJ2-3; 9 bases agree with TRBD2. Germline loops: CDR1 SGHRS, CDR2 YFSETQ. The CDR3 runs 14 residues. The J segment lost 5 bases and the V segment lost 4 bases, leaving 5 bases of the junction unmatched. DNA for the CDR3: TGCGCCAGCAGCCCCGGGACTAGCTTAGATACGCAGTATTTT. Translated: CASSPGTSLDTQYF.

V and J are TRBV6-2 or TRBV6-3 and TRBJ1-6, with no clear D. V was cut by 5 bases and J by 9 bases, with 20 bases left in between. There are 16 residues in the CDR3. The germline V gene has CDR1 MNHEY and CDR2 SVGEGT. The CDR3 DNA follows: TGTGCCAGCAGTCACCCGCGGGGTTTGACTAGTTCACCCCTCCACTTT. It is translated as CASSHPRGLTSSPLHF.

The gene calls are TRBV24-1 and TRBJ2-1; D uncertain. The CDR3 covers 20 residues. The V end lost 2 bases, the J end lost 0 bases, and 22 bases lay between the germline ends. CDR1 is KGHDR and CDR2 is SFDVKD in the germline V gene. CDR3 DNA sequence: TGTGCCACCAGTGATTATTTTTCCCCCTTAGCACCGAGCTCCTACAATGAGCAGTTCTTC. This codes for CATSDYFSPLAPSSYNEQFF.

This chain uses TRBV30 with TRBJ2-7; no definite D call. V lost 0 bases, J lost 0 bases, and 12 bases lay in between. This CDR3 contains 15 residues. Germline lookup yields CDR1 GTSNPN and CDR2 SVGIG (reference sequence). Here the CDR3 DNA reads TGTGCCTGGAGTGTACGAGGAAGCGTCTCCTACGAGCAGTACTTC. This encodes CAWSVRGSVSYEQYF.

This chain uses TRBV30 with TRBJ1-2; possible D gene TRBD1, 5 bases. The CDR3 runs to 16 residues. Germline V lookup: CDR1 GTSNPN, CDR2 SVGIG (reference sequence). Deletions cut 4 bases from V and 0 bases from J, with 18 bases between. CDR3 DNA: TGTGCCTGGATGAAAACCCGGACAATAGCTAACTATGGCTACACCTTC. Encoded protein: CAWMKTRTIANYGYTF.

V usage is TRBV18 and J usage is TRBJ2-5; D is perhaps TRBD2 (5 bases). Trimming shortened V by 3 bases and J by 4 bases, and 6 bases separated the two germline ends. Germline lookup yields CDR1 KGHSH and CDR2 LQKENI. This CDR3 spans 12 amino acids. The CDR3 region is CASSPGRETQYF. The CDR3 DNA follows: TGTGCCAGCTCACCGGGGAGAGAGACCCAGTACTTC. Looking up the rest from reference TRBV18 and TRBJ2-5 gives the full variable domain: NAGVMQNPRHLVRRRGQEARLRCSPMKGHSHVYWYRQLPEEGLKFMVYLQKENIIDESGMPKERFSAEFPKEGPSILRIQQVVRGDSAAYFCASSPGRETQYFGPGTRLLVL.

The V call is TRBV24-1, the J call TRBJ2-1, with TRBD1 matching over 9 bases. V dropped 4 bases and J dropped 15; count of bases not matched to a gene: 6. CDR3 length: 12 residues. Germline V lookup: CDR1 KGHDR, CDR2 SFDVKD. The DNA for the CDR3 is TGTGCCACCAGTGAACCTGGGACAGGGACGTTCTTC. Translation gives CATSEPGTGTFF.

This chain links TRBV4-2 with TRBJ2-1; 9 bases agree with TRBD2. Trimming removed 1 base from V and 0 bases from J; junction bases left unmatched: 7. CDR3 length: 18 residues. CDR1 LGHNA and CDR2 YNFKEQ come from the germline V gene. The CDR3 DNA reads TGTGCCAGCAGCCAAGGCCCTAGCGGGACCGGCTCCTACAATGAGCAGTTCTTC. Translation: CASSQGPSGTGSYNEQFF.

The rearrangement links TRBV11-3 to TRBJ2-5; the match to TRBD2 covers 8 bases. Germline lookup yields CDR1 SGHNT and CDR2 YENEEA. The trim removed 5 bases at V and 5 bases at J, leaving 1 base unmatched. This CDR3 spans 12 amino acids. CDR3 amino acids: CASSGGGETQYF. The CDR3 DNA reads TGTGCCAGCAGCGGCGGGGGGGAGACCCAGTACTTC.

This clone was detected only once. The CDR3 DNA reads TGTGCCAGCAGCCCCAGGGGGGTTTTTAGCAATCAGCCCCAGCATTTT. Its protein product is CASSPRGVFSNQPQHF. The chain recombines TRBV28 with TRBJ1-5, with 7 bases fitting TRBD1. The germline CDR1 and CDR2 sequences are MDHEN and SYDVKM. Trimming took 6 bases from V and 0 from J; bases not matched to a gene: 8. The CDR3 totals 16 residues. The full variable domain, its missing parts supplied by reference TRBV28 and TRBJ1-5, is DVKVTQSSRYLVKRTGEKVFLECVQDMDHENMFWYRQDPGLGLRLIYFSYDVKMKEKGDIPEGYSVSREKKERFSLILESASTNQTSMYLCASSPRGVFSNQPQHFGDGTRLSIL.

The V call is TRBV6-5, the J call TRBJ2-7; maybe TRBD2 (6 bases). The CDR3 loop spans 14 amino acids. V gave up 0 bases and J gave up 6 bases, with 12 bases separating them. Germline assignment: CDR1 MNHEY and CDR2 SVGAGI. CDR3 in DNA: TGTGCCAGCAGTTACTCTGAGGGAGGTACCGAGCAGTACTTC. Its translation is CASSYSEGGTEQYF.

This clone was counted a few times. The chain recombines TRBV30 with TRBJ1-4; 7 bases are a match to TRBD1. The V and J ends lost 5 bases and 7 bases, in that order; junction bases with no gene match: 7. This CDR3 contains 13 residues. CDR1 GTSNPN and CDR2 SVGIG come from the germline V gene (reference sequence). CDR3 sequence reads: CAWRQGKSEKLFF. CDR3 sequence (DNA): TGTGCCTGGCGACAGGGAAAAAGTGAAAAACTGTTTTTT.

As to this clone: At one boundary the junction diverges from the germline segment, which might be a read error. The V call is TRBV6-2 or TRBV6-3, the J call TRBJ1-1; D is uncertain. The germline V gene encodes CDR1 MNHEY and CDR2 SVGEGT. This CDR3 is 12 amino acids long. CDR3 sequence (DNA): TGTGCCAGCAGCCGTCCCACCACTGAAGCCTTCTTT. It yields the protein CASSRPTTEAFF.

V is TRBV28 and J is TRBJ2-7; maybe TRBD1 (6 bases). V lost 2 bases to trimming and J lost 5 bases, with 16 bases between them. This CDR3 contains 15 residues. Germline V lookup: CDR1 MDHEN, CDR2 SYDVKM. The CDR3 sequence is CASSLPPGTSNEQYF. CDR3 DNA sequence: TGTGCCAGCAGTTTACCCCCTGGGACATCTAACGAGCAGTACTTC.

The gene calls are TRBV4-3 and TRBJ1-1; tentative D call: TRBD1 (6 bases). Germline V gene lookup returns CDR1 LGHNA and CDR2 YSLEER. The CDR3 totals 15 residues. V lost 1 base, J lost 0 bases, and 9 bases lay in between. The CDR3 DNA is TGCGCCAGCAGCCAAGCACAGGGATTGAACACTGAAGCTTTCTTT. Translation gives CASSQAQGLNTEAFF.